The 3 T cell receptor beta chains listed next were all sequenced from one sample in a study of T cells in Graves' hyperthyroidism and ophthalmopathy. Amplified TCR beta CDR3 regions derived from RNA transcripts. A set of HTBI primers served as the primers for a first-round RT-PCR of the TCR CDR3. From the multiplex PCR reads, TCRdb called clonotypes with MiXCR, one entry per CDR3 protein. The table includes 650,000 to 850,000 distinct CDR3 sequences, around a sixth detected once. Sequences were obtained from blood. The receptors shown here come from a woman in her forties or fifties with Graves' hyperthyroidism that later progressed to Graves' ophthalmopathy.

This clonotype was recorded at least ten times. This chain joins TRBV7-9 and TRBJ1-1; no clear D. Germline CDR1 reads SEHNR; CDR2 reads FQNEAQ (reference sequence). V was trimmed by 5 bases and J by 8 bases, leaving 12 bases between them. The CDR3 length is 12 residues. The CDR3 reads CASSPPWSEAFF. The CDR3 DNA reads TGTGCCAGCAGCCCACCGTGGTCCGAAGCTTTCTTT.

This clonotype was seen a handful of times. The J gene is TRBJ1-5, the V gene TRBV6-4; TRBD1 aligns across 8 bases. This CDR3 has 15 amino acids. CDR1 MRHNA and CDR2 SNTAGT come from the germline V gene. With V trimmed by 6 bases and J by 2 bases, 6 bases remained unmatched. CDR3 protein: CASRGQGMGNQPQHF. DNA for the CDR3: TGTGCCAGCAGAGGACAGGGAATGGGCAATCAGCCCCAGCATTTT.

A note on this clonotype: Since a much larger clone is just one base distant, this may be a read error. The chain recombines TRBV5-1 with TRBJ1-1, with 11 nucleotides matching TRBD1. With V trimmed by 4 bases and J by 3 bases, 5 bases remained unmatched. The CDR3 is 15 residues long. Germline V gene data show CDR1 as SGHRS and CDR2 as YFSETQ. CDR3: CASSLDRGQDTEAFF. The CDR3 DNA is TGCGCCAGCAGCCTGGACAGGGGGCAGGACACTGAAGCTTTCTTT.